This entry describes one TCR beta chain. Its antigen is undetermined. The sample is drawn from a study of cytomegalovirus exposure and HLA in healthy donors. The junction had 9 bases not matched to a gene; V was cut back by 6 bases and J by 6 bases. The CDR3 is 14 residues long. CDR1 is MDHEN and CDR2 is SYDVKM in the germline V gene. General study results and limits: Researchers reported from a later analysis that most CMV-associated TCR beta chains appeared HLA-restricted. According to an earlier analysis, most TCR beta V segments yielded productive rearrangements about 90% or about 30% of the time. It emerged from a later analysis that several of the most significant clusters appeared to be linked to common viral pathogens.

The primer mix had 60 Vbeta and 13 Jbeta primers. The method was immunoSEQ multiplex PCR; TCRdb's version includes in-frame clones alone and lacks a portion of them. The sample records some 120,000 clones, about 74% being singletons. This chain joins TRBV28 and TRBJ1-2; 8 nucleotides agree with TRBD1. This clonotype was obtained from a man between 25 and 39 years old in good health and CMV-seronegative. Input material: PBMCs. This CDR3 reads CASSFLGTGHGYTF. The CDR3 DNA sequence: TGTGCCAGCAGCTTCCTAGGGACAGGTCATGGCTACACCTTC.